This paragraph reports one T cell receptor (beta chain). No antigen is known for it. With V trimmed by 6 bases and J by 2 bases, 5 bases remained unmatched. The CDR3 is made up of 15 amino acids. Germline CDR1 is MNHEY and CDR2 is SVGAGI. Clones were read by immunoSEQ multiplex PCR, and TCRdb kept only the in-frame ones, dropping some. The sample contains about 73,000 clones, about nine tenths of which appear only once. This sample is drawn from a study of OX40 agonist ivuxolimab in advanced cancers. Across the study: Patients were dosed with the agonistic anti-OX40 (CD134) antibody ivuxolimab. Study-level results: Expanded clones tended on average to be more numerous among CD8+ T cells than CD4+.

Patients with autoimmune history or systemic immunosuppression were excluded. The source is an adult with an advanced solid tumor such as melanoma, head and neck, liver or kidney cancer. The rearrangement joins TRBV6-5 to TRBJ2-2; 8 nucleotides match TRBD2. The specimen comprised CD4+ or CD8+ T cells sorted from blood, sampled in a trial of the OX40 agonist ivuxolimab. The chain's CDR3 is CASRIGGDNTGELFF. As DNA, the CDR3 is TGTGCCAGCAGGATCGGGGGGGATAACACCGGGGAGCTGTTTTTT.